The rows below give T cell receptor beta chains drawn from one sample of a study of cytomegalovirus exposure and HLA in healthy donors. Profiled with immunoSEQ multiplex PCR; TCRdb holds only in-frame clones, not every one. Of tens of thousands of clones in the sample, roughly 73% were seen once. Sequencing input: PBMCs. The source is a male donor in good health and CMV-seropositive. Both conserved end residues are trimmed from each CDR3. A D gene is named only where the DNA matches it firmly.

>TRBJ2-7|TRBV6-5|NA
ASIGEENEQY
>TRBJ1-4|TRBV29-1|TRBD1
SVVFAGGPEKLF
>TRBJ2-1|TRBV28|TRBD2
ASSLPGLGDNEQF
>TRBJ2-7|TRBV2|NA
ASTGGIGSYEQY
>TRBJ2-3|TRBV6-1|TRBD2
ASSEEAGGPDTQY
>TRBJ2-1|TRBV29-1|NA
SAAPRLGHEQF
>TRBJ1-2|TRBV28|NA
ASRFGILYGYT
>TRBJ2-3|TRBV19|NA
ASTAGKSTDTQY
>TRBJ2-1|TRBV7-3|TRBD1
ASSQGQGGNEQF
>TRBJ2-1|TRBV7-9|NA
SSTTGSREQF
>TRBJ2-1|TRBV9|TRBD2
ASSSRTSKDRNEQF
>TRBJ2-7|TRBV19|TRBD1
ASRDRGESYEQY
>TRBJ1-5|TRBV30|TRBD1
AWSRQGGNQPQH
>TRBJ2-1|TRBV25-1|TRBD1
ASSPTGQVYNEQF
>TRBJ1-1|TRBV6-4|NA
ASRERETTEAF
>TRBJ1-5|TRBV4-2|NA
ASSSGGRQPQH
>TRBJ1-1|TRBV30|NA
AWQEVNTEAF
>TRBJ2-2|TRBV4-1|TRBD1
ASSPDPGQGASGELF
>TRBJ2-7|TRBV7-2|TRBD2
ASSSRTSGLSEQY
>TRBJ2-7|TRBV6-1|NA
ASSEPYYEQY
>TRBJ2-2|TRBV5-1|TRBD2
ASSFTSGANTGELF
>TRBJ2-7|TRBV29-1|NA
SVVAGDEQY
>TRBJ1-1|TRBV7-9|NA
ASRTSTNTEAF
>TRBJ2-7|TRBV11-2|TRBD2
ASSELAGTSEEQY
>TRBJ2-1|TRBV27|NA
ASSLEGVSSYNEQF
>TRBJ2-2|TRBV30|NA
AWSVSRELGELF
>TRBJ1-1|TRBV11-3|TRBD1
ASSLTQGAEAF
>TRBJ2-3|TRBV27|NA
ASSLYSPPDTQY